Listed below are T cell receptor beta chains from one sample, sequenced in a study of shared clonotypes between healthy human individuals. The protocol was immunoSEQ multiplex PCR, while the TCRdb copy is restricted to in-frame clones and leaves out a portion. Counted here are hundreds of thousands of clones, less than 80% occurring once; the ten biggest clones make up under 2%. Input material: memory CD4+ T cells sorted from blood. These receptors were collected from a woman aged 25 to 39 in good health. Each CDR3 is given with its conserved first and last residue. D genes are given only for firm matches. Size is omitted from some rows. Given values are once, few, many or a class for expanded clones.

CDR3nt	CDR3aa	d_gene	v_gene	abundance	j_gene
TGTGCCAGCTATCGTATAGTTAGCGGGGACTACAATGAGCAGTTCTTC	CASYRIVSGDYNEQFF	TRBD2	TRBV6-4	.	TRBJ2-1
TGTGCCAGCAGCTTGTCACTCAACAGGCTCCAGCCCCAGCATTTT	CASSLSLNRLQPQHF	.	TRBV5-8	.	TRBJ1-5
TGTGCCAGCAGCCAAGGCAGGGGGCAGGATGGCTACACCTTC	CASSQGRGQDGYTF	TRBD1	TRBV5-4	.	TRBJ1-2
TGTGCCAGCATCAAAGCGGATTCCTACAATGAGCAGTTCTTC	CASIKADSYNEQFF	.	TRBV7-9	.	TRBJ2-1
TGTGCCAGCAGCTTAAGAGACACTGAAGCTTTCTTT	CASSLRDTEAFF	.	TRBV5-6	.	TRBJ1-1
TGTGCCAGCAGGGGGGACAGGGGCGCATCCCAGCATTTT	CASRGDRGASQHF	TRBD1	TRBV28	.	TRBJ1-5
TGTGCCAGCAGCACGGGACAGGAGAACACTGAAGCTTTCTTT	CASSTGQENTEAFF	TRBD1	TRBV28	.	TRBJ1-1
TGTGCCAGCAGACAAAGAAACTCCTACGAGCAGTACTTC	CASRQRNSYEQYF	.	TRBV6-6	.	TRBJ2-7
TGTGCCAGCAGGAAAGACCGAACAGATACGCAGTATTTT	CASRKDRTDTQYF	.	TRBV2	.	TRBJ2-3
TGTGCCTGGGATGGCGTGGCGCGTGGAAACACCATATATTTT	CAWDGVARGNTIYF	.	TRBV30	.	TRBJ1-3
TGTGCCAGCAGGCCCACAGGGGGGGCCGGGCCCCAGCATTTT	CASRPTGGAGPQHF	TRBD1	TRBV6-1	.	TRBJ1-5
TGCAGCGTTACTAGGGACAGAGAGACCCAGTACTTC	CSVTRDRETQYF	TRBD1	TRBV29-1	many	TRBJ2-5
TGTGCCAGCAACCCGGACAGGGCCTATGGCTACACCTTC	CASNPDRAYGYTF	TRBD1	TRBV28	once	TRBJ1-2
TGCGCCAGCAGCTTCAGCGGGACCTCCCACGAGCAGTACTTC	CASSFSGTSHEQYF	TRBD2	TRBV5-1	.	TRBJ2-7
TGTGCCAGCAGCTTATACAGGGCTGACACCATATATTTT	CASSLYRADTIYF	.	TRBV7-2	.	TRBJ1-3
TGTGCCATCAGTGAGTCCCCTAGCGGGGGCACAGATACGCAGTATTTT	CAISESPSGGTDTQYF	TRBD2	TRBV10-3	.	TRBJ2-3
TGTGCCAGTAGTAAACAGGGGGCTGTGGGACTAGCGTCCAATGAGCAGTTCTTC	CASSKQGAVGLASNEQFF	.	TRBV19	.	TRBJ2-1
TGCGCCAGCAGCGGAGACAATCCGAGAGGCTATGGCTACACCTTC	CASSGDNPRGYGYTF	.	TRBV5-1	.	TRBJ1-2
TGCGCCAGCGGACTAGCTCAAGATACGCAGTATTTT	CASGLAQDTQYF	TRBD2	TRBV5-1	.	TRBJ2-3
TGTGCCAGCAGTTACGGGGGCAACCAGCCCCAGCATTTT	CASSYGGNQPQHF	.	TRBV6-5	.	TRBJ1-5
TGTGCCAGCAGTTTAGTGTATACAGTCTATGGCTACACCTTC	CASSLVYTVYGYTF	.	TRBV28	many	TRBJ1-2
TGTGCCACCTCCCCAGCTAGCGGGAATACAGATACGCAGTATTTT	CATSPASGNTDTQYF	TRBD2	TRBV6-4	many	TRBJ2-3
TGTGCCAGCAGGGCCCAGGAGAACTATGGCTACACCTTC	CASRAQENYGYTF	.	TRBV28	.	TRBJ1-2